One and the same sample provided the 11 T cell receptor beta chains below, sequenced in a study of CD8 T cells in Susac syndrome. RNA amounts of about 0.5 to 1 ug underwent reverse transcription with random hexamers. MiXCR, run by TCRdb on the immunoSEQ multiplex PCR reads, gives a single entry per CDR3 protein. The sample has some 140,000 distinct CDR3 sequences; more than 75% are singletons. The material sequenced was CD8+ T cells from PBMCs. These receptors were taken from a human donor with multiple sclerosis.

This chain links TRBV20-1 with TRBJ2-1; TRBD2 aligns across 9 bases. This CDR3 is built from 16 residues. Trimming at V came to 1 base and at J to 1 base, leaving 5 bases not matched to a gene. Germline values: CDR1 DFQATT, CDR2 SNEGSKA (reference sequence). The CDR3 is CSARGRLAGSYNEQFF. CDR3 sequence (DNA): TGCAGTGCTAGAGGCAGGCTAGCGGGATCCTACAATGAGCAGTTCTTC.

The V gene is TRBV12-3 or TRBV12-4, the J gene TRBJ1-2; no clear D. The CDR3 runs 11 residues. Trimming left V 10 bases short and J 4 bases short, with 10 bases between. The CDR3 region is CATLNFYGYTF. The CDR3 DNA reads as TGTGCCACCCTCAATTTCTATGGCTACACCTTC.

J is TRBJ2-1 and V is TRBV6-2 or TRBV6-3; no definite D call. The length of the CDR3 is 14 residues. In germline, CDR1 is MNHEY, CDR2 SVGEGT. Trimming shortened V by 2 bases and J by 8 bases, and 13 bases separated the two germline ends. The CDR3 here is CASSYPQADDEQFF. CDR3 nucleotide sequence: TGTGCCAGCAGTTACCCCCAGGCTGACGATGAGCAGTTCTTC.

The rearrangement uses TRBV19 and TRBJ1-1; D gene uncertain. The V and J ends lost 5 bases and 5 bases respectively, with 15 bases between them. This CDR3 is 14 amino acids long. Germline-derived CDR1 and CDR2 are LNHDA and SQIVND (reference sequence). The CDR3 loop reads CASSLWAEATEAFF. The DNA of the CDR3 is TGTGCCAGTAGTCTCTGGGCCGAGGCGACTGAAGCTTTCTTT.

This chain connects TRBV4-1 to TRBJ1-1; D is ambiguous. The CDR3 consists of 14 residues. Germline CDR1 reads MGHRA; CDR2 reads YSYEKL. V was cut by 6 bases and J by 7 bases, with 18 bases left in between. The CDR3 region is CASRTSTPASEAFF. The CDR3 nucleotides read TGCGCCAGCAGGACTTCCACCCCGGCCAGTGAAGCTTTCTTT.

V and J are TRBV5-4 and TRBJ1-6, with 9 bases fitting TRBD1. J lost 8 bases, V lost 1 base, and 4 bases had no gene match. The V gene's germline CDR1 is SGHNT and CDR2 YYREEE (reference sequence). This CDR3 is 15 amino acids long. The CDR3 here is CASSLPGQGDSPLHF. The DNA of the CDR3 is TGTGCCAGCAGCTTGCCGGGACAGGGAGATTCACCCCTCCACTTT.

On this clonotype: Germline is not matched at one junction end, which may reflect a read error. This chain connects TRBV6-5 to TRBJ1-5; tentative D call: TRBD1 (5 bases). Germline lookup yields CDR1 MNHEY and CDR2 SVGAGI. The CDR3 is 15 residues long. The CDR3 region has the DNA TGTGCCAGCAGTTACACCGGGGGAGGCAATCAGCCCCAGCAATTT. Its translation: CASSYTGGGNQPQQF.

The chain recombines TRBV5-4 with TRBJ2-1; the match to TRBD1 covers 7 bases. After removal of 5 bases from V and 4 bases from J, the junction contained 12 bases not matched to a gene. CDR3 length: 16 residues. CDR1 SGHNT and CDR2 YYREEE come from the germline V gene (reference sequence). CDR3: CASSFEAGGSYNEQFF. The CDR3 DNA is TGTGCCAGCAGTTTTGAGGCAGGGGGATCGTACAATGAGCAGTTCTTC.

This clonotype showed up just once. The CDR3 DNA reads TGTGCCAGCAGCCTGATCAAGCGGGAGGGCCGTGAGCAGTTCTTC. Translated, it gives CASSLIKREGREQFF. The gene calls are TRBV7-9 and TRBJ2-1; TRBD2 matches 10 bases. The germline CDR1 and CDR2 sequences are SEHNR and FQNEAQ (reference sequence). This CDR3 is built from 15 residues. V was clipped by 5 bases and J by 9 bases; unmatched bases: 10.

This CDR3 reads CASSFLGQLYEQYF. As DNA, the CDR3 is TGTGCCAGCAGCTTCCTAGGACAGCTCTACGAGCAGTACTTC. The V and J genes are TRBV11-2 and TRBJ2-7; perhaps TRBD1 as D (6 bases). The CDR3 length is 14 residues. The V and J ends lost 3 bases and 3 bases respectively, with 12 bases between them. Germline CDR1 is SGHAT and CDR2 is FQNNGV.

The chain is built from TRBV12-3 or TRBV12-4 and TRBJ1-1; TRBD1 agrees at 9 bases. J lost 4 bases, V lost 5 bases, and 11 bases had no gene match. The CDR3 consists of 16 residues. Here the CDR3 DNA reads TGTGCCAGCAGTGAGACAGGGGGGGGGCTCTTCACTGAAGCTTTCTTT. It encodes CASSETGGGLFTEAFF.